The 28 T cell receptor beta chains reported below all come from one sample, sequenced in a study of T cells after somatic rescue of genetic block. Sequencing used immunoSEQ multiplex PCR; TCRdb keeps in-frame clones, though not all of them. The sample carries around 50,000 clones, roughly 96% recorded once. Sequenced material: peripheral blood mononuclear cells (PBMCs). The receptors originated from a child under two years old.

This rearrangement joins TRBV6-6 to TRBJ1-5; no clear D. With 2 bases removed from V and 2 bases from J, the gap between germline ends came to 10 bases. Germline V gives CDR1 MNHNY, CDR2 SVGAGI (reference sequence). CDR3 length: 15 amino acids. This CDR3 is CASSYGRTGNQPQHF. The CDR3 DNA is TGTGCCAGCAGTTACGGCAGGACGGGCAATCAGCCCCAGCATTTT.

The gene calls are TRBV5-1 and TRBJ2-7; 8 nucleotides match TRBD2. The germline gives CDR1 SGHRS, CDR2 YFSETQ. V shed 4 bases, J shed 4 bases, and the junction held 4 bases outside the gene matches. CDR3 size: 13 residues. Here the CDR3 reads CASSKGLGYEQYF. CDR3 bases: TGCGCCAGCAGCAAGGGACTAGGGTACGAGCAGTACTTC.

The chain employs TRBV7-2 and TRBJ2-3; 10 positions agree with TRBD1. In germline, CDR1 is SGHTA, CDR2 FQGNSA. Trimming removed 4 bases from V and 1 base from J; junction bases left unmatched: 5. The CDR3 sequence is 16 residues long. The CDR3 loop is CASSSSGTGGTDTQYF. Here the CDR3 DNA reads TGTGCCAGCAGCTCATCCGGGACAGGGGGCACAGATACGCAGTATTTT.

This clone was counted a single time. The chain recombines TRBV6-1 with TRBJ2-3; possible D gene TRBD1, 5 bases. The germline V and J ends were trimmed by 7 bases and 3 bases, with 8 bases remaining between them. The CDR3 extends over 12 amino acids. Germline CDR1 reads MNHNS; CDR2 reads SASEGT. CDR3 loop: CASMRTTDTQYF. The CDR3, as DNA: TGTGCCAGCATGAGGACAACAGATACGCAGTATTTT.

The V and J genes are TRBV5-1 and TRBJ2-1; tentatively, D is TRBD1 (6 bases). Germline V gives CDR1 SGHRS, CDR2 YFSETQ. The CDR3 is 17 amino acids. V gave up 0 bases and J gave up 3 bases, with 16 bases separating them. CDR3 in amino acids: CASSLAGTLSFYNEQFF. In DNA, the CDR3 is TGCGCCAGCAGCTTGGCCGGGACACTTTCCTTCTACAATGAGCAGTTCTTC. The complete variable domain, with remaining parts taken from reference TRBV5-1 and TRBJ2-1, reads KAGVTQTPRYLIKTRGQQVTLSCSPISGHRSVSWYQQTPGQGLQFLFEYFSETQRNKGNFPGRFSGRQFSNSRSEMNVSTLELGDSALYLCASSLAGTLSFYNEQFFGPGTRLTVL.

The chain links TRBV28 to TRBJ2-7; D could derive from TRBD1 or TRBD2 (6 bases each). CDR3 length: 14 residues. With 3 bases removed from V and 4 bases from J, the gap between germline ends came to 13 bases. The V gene's germline CDR1 is MDHEN and CDR2 SYDVKM. For the CDR3, the DNA is TGTGCCAGCAGTTTTGGGGGGACAAATTACGAGCAGTACTTC. It is translated as CASSFGGTNYEQYF.

About this clone: The sample contains more than one DNA sequence encoding this CDR3. The chain recombines TRBV5-1 with TRBJ2-5; D is undetermined. The V gene's germline CDR1 is SGHRS and CDR2 YFSETQ. This CDR3 has 11 amino acids. V was shortened by 0 bases and J by 3 bases, with 0 bases between the two germline ends. CDR3 DNA: TGCGCCAGCAGCTTGGAAGAGACCCAGTACTTC. Translation: CASSLEETQYF.

This sequence joins TRBV18 and TRBJ2-5, with D possibly TRBD2 on 5 matching bases. The CDR3 runs to 16 residues. Germline V CDR1 and CDR2: KGHSH, LQKENI. The V gene lost 3 bases and the J gene lost 2 bases, with 16 bases spanning the gap. In DNA, the CDR3 is TGTGCCAGCTCACCCCGGCGGACTTATTTTCAAGAGACCCAGTACTTC. This gives the protein CASSPRRTYFQETQYF.

The chain recombines TRBV13 with TRBJ2-7, with TRBD1 as a possible D gene (5 bases). In germline, CDR1 is PRHDT, CDR2 FYEKMQ (reference sequence). The CDR3 runs to 14 residues. The V and J ends lost 1 base and 2 bases respectively, with 9 bases between them. The CDR3 sequence is CASSLVPGTYEQYF. The CDR3 DNA sequence: TGTGCCAGCAGCTTAGTGCCAGGGACCTACGAGCAGTACTTC.

The V and J genes are TRBV29-1 and TRBJ2-2, with 8 bases aligning to TRBD2. J gave up 5 bases and V 7 bases, and 6 bases lay outside the gene matches. The germline V gene encodes CDR1 SQVTM and CDR2 ANQGSEA. This CDR3 contains 13 residues. In DNA, the CDR3 is TGCAGCGCAGAGTCGGGGGGGACCGGGGAGCTGTTTTTT. Amino acid sequence: CSAESGGTGELFF.

V and J are TRBV25-1 and TRBJ2-7, with 8 positions matching TRBD2. Looked up from germline, CDR1 is MGHDK and CDR2 is SYGVNS. The CDR3 length is 17 residues. The V and J ends lost 0 bases and 0 bases, in that order; junction bases with no gene match: 7. The CDR3 protein is CASSEYLGTRDSYEQYF. Written as DNA, the CDR3 is TGTGCCAGCAGTGAATATCTTGGGACTAGAGACTCCTACGAGCAGTACTTC.

CDR3 region: CASSFLQGTQETQYF. CDR3 DNA sequence: TGTGCCAGCAGCTTTTTACAGGGTACCCAAGAGACCCAGTACTTC. The J gene is TRBJ2-5, the V gene TRBV5-4; a weak D match, TRBD1 (6 bases). The ends were cut back, 2 bases at V and 1 base at J, with 12 bases in the middle. The CDR3 extends over 15 amino acids. The V gene's germline CDR1 is SGHNT and CDR2 YYREEE (reference sequence).

The chain joins TRBV29-1 to TRBJ1-2; a weak D match, TRBD1 (6 bases). Deletions cut 4 bases from V and 1 base from J, with 10 bases between. Germline-derived CDR1 and CDR2 are SQVTM and ANQGSEA. This CDR3 region has 13 residues. In nucleotides, the CDR3 is TGCAGCGTTGGACAGGTTTGTAACTATGGCTACACCTTC. It encodes CSVGQVCNYGYTF.

This chain links TRBV5-1 with TRBJ2-1; 11 nucleotides agree with TRBD2. V trimming: 3 bases; J trimming: 3 bases; junction bases outside the gene matches: 2. Per the germline V gene, CDR1 is SGHRS and CDR2 is YFSETQ. This CDR3 is 15 amino acids long. CDR3 in amino acids: CASSWGLADYNEQFF. CDR3 nucleotide sequence: TGCGCCAGCAGCTGGGGACTAGCGGACTACAATGAGCAGTTCTTC.

The chain employs TRBV19 and TRBJ2-3; TRBD2 agrees at 11 bases. The length of the CDR3 is 12 residues. Per germline, CDR1 LNHDA and CDR2 SQIVND (reference sequence). With V trimmed by 5 bases and J by 15 bases, 7 bases remained unmatched. This chain's CDR3 is CASSETSGSYYF. The CDR3, as DNA: TGTGCCAGTAGTGAAACTAGCGGGAGTTATTATTTT.

The chain recombines TRBV27 with TRBJ2-7, with TRBD2 matching 8 bases. The CDR3 is 15 residues long. V trimming: 2 bases; J trimming: 1 base; junction bases outside the gene matches: 4. Germline V lookup: CDR1 MNHEY, CDR2 SMNVEV (reference sequence). The CDR3 bases are TGTGCCAGCAGTTTAAGTCCTAGCGGGTCCTACGAGCAGTACTTC. Protein sequence: CASSLSPSGSYEQYF.

V usage is TRBV25-1 and J usage is TRBJ2-1; D unclear. Germline V gene sequence: CDR1 MGHDK, CDR2 SYGVNS. The CDR3 spans 14 residues. Trimming removed 6 bases at V and 0 bases at J, with 9 bases between. The CDR3 sequence is CASSERYSYNEQFF. The CDR3 DNA follows: TGTGCCAGCAGCGAACGGTACTCCTACAATGAGCAGTTCTTC.

The chain employs TRBV27 and TRBJ2-1; TRBD1 aligns across 9 bases. This CDR3 contains 13 residues. Germline values: CDR1 MNHEY, CDR2 SMNVEV (reference sequence). Losses at the gene ends were 2 bases for V and 9 bases for J; bases not matched to a gene: 2. The DNA for the CDR3 is TGTGCCAGCAGTTTAACGACAGGGGGTGAGCAGTTCTTC. Its translation is CASSLTTGGEQFF.

The genes are TRBV28 and TRBJ2-7; 8 positions agree with TRBD2. The CDR3 is 11 amino acids. The V gene end was trimmed by 5 bases and the J gene end by 6 bases; junction bases not matched to a gene: 0. CDR1 MDHEN and CDR2 SYDVKM come from the germline V gene. CDR3 protein: CASSSGSEQYF. The DNA of the CDR3 is TGTGCCAGCAGTAGCGGGAGCGAGCAGTACTTC.

The chain employs TRBV6-6 and TRBJ2-3, with unresolved D. Trimming removed 2 bases from V and 7 bases from J, with 7 bases in between. Germline CDR1 is MNHNY and CDR2 is SVGAGI (reference sequence). The CDR3 sequence is 12 residues long. CDR3 sequence (DNA): TGTGCCAGCAGTTACAGAAGGAATACGCAGTATTTT. It yields the protein CASSYRRNTQYF.

The chain employs TRBV10-3 and TRBJ1-3; D is perhaps TRBD1 (6 bases). The CDR3 length is 16 residues. The germline CDR1 and CDR2 sequences are ENHRY and SYGVKD. V gave up 0 bases and J gave up 4 bases, with 13 bases separating them. CDR3 DNA: TGTGCCATCAGTGAGTCCGAGGGGGTTTCAGGAAACACCATATATTTT. As protein: CAISESEGVSGNTIYF.

The count of this clone is one. The V gene is TRBV23-1, the J gene TRBJ2-7, with D unresolved. TRBV23-1 is marked as an open reading frame, function uncertain. There are 13 residues in the CDR3. Trimming stripped 3 bases from V and 4 bases from J, with 10 bases between. CDR3 region: CASSHSWAYEQYF. The DNA for the CDR3 is TGCGCCAGCAGTCATTCTTGGGCGTACGAGCAGTACTTC.

The V and J genes are TRBV6-1 and TRBJ2-3, with 7 bases that match TRBD1. Trimming at V came to 8 bases and at J to 2 bases, leaving 10 bases not matched to a gene. This CDR3 has 15 amino acids. The germline V gene encodes CDR1 MNHNS and CDR2 SASEGT. CDR3 bases: TGTGCCAGCGTCAAGGGGGCCCGATCCACAGATACGCAGTATTTT. Encoded protein: CASVKGARSTDTQYF.

The rearrangement joins TRBV15 to TRBJ1-5, with 10 bases that match TRBD1. Germline assignment: CDR1 LNHNV and CDR2 YYDKDF (reference sequence). Trimming removed 6 bases from V and 5 bases from J; junction bases left unmatched: 10. There are 16 residues in the CDR3. In DNA, the CDR3 is TGTGCCACCAGACTGAATGGACAGGGGGGACATCAGCCCCAGCATTTT. Translation gives CATRLNGQGGHQPQHF.

There are a few counts of this clone. This rearrangement joins TRBV9 to TRBJ1-1; D is undetermined. V lost 3 bases and J 5 bases, leaving 14 bases between the germline ends. This CDR3 has 14 amino acids. CDR1 is SGDLS, CDR2 YYNGEE, per germline. CDR3 sequence reads: CASSGPTPRTEAFF. The CDR3 DNA follows: TGTGCCAGCAGCGGCCCGACCCCGAGGACTGAAGCTTTCTTT.

As concerns this clone: An end of the junction differs from the germline gene, which may be a read error. Other DNA sequences of this sample code for an identical CDR3. The chain carries TRBV7-7 and TRBJ2-1; TRBD2 aligns across 14 bases. The CDR3 contains 15 residues. Looked up from germline, CDR1 is SSHAT and CDR2 is FNYEAQ (reference sequence). CDR3 sequence: CASSLGTSGSNEQFF. In DNA, the CDR3 is TGTGCTAGCAGCTTAGGGACTAGCGGGAGCAATGAGCAGTTCTTC.

This rearrangement joins TRBV6-1 to TRBJ2-5; TRBD2 matches at 15 bases. Germline V gene lookup returns CDR1 MNHNS and CDR2 SASEGT. The length of the CDR3 is 15 residues. V lost 6 bases to trimming and J lost 5 bases; unmatched junction nucleotides: 4. The CDR3: CASSQGLAGGETQYF. CDR3 nucleotides: TGTGCCAGCAGCCAAGGACTAGCGGGAGGGGAGACCCAGTACTTC.

The rearrangement links TRBV2 to TRBJ2-1; D is possibly TRBD2 (5 bases). The CDR3 is 15 amino acids. The germline V and J ends were trimmed by 6 bases and 0 bases, with 12 bases remaining between them. Germline CDR1 reads SNHLY; CDR2 reads FYNNEI. In nucleotides, the CDR3 is TGTGCCAGCAGGCCCGACTATTTCTCCTACAATGAGCAGTTCTTC. Its translation is CASRPDYFSYNEQFF.